The clone carrying this T cell receptor beta chain was counted only a few times. Its antigen is not known. Per donor, one heparinised blood draw averaged about 116 mL. Cell sorting via CD45RO/CCR7/CD25/CD127/CD95/CD27 was performed to obtain CD4+ naive, central memory, regulatory and stem cell-like memory cells. This sample stems from a study of beta chain features in type 1 diabetes. Findings of the study overall: TCRB CDR3s were moderately but significantly shorter in Type 1 diabetes patients in all four CD4+ subsets.

V lost 3 bases, J lost 0 bases, and 6 bases stayed unmatched. CDR1 is SGDLS, CDR2 YYNGEE, per germline. This CDR3 spans 17 amino acids. The isolated RNA, all of it, was reverse transcribed, so expressed TCRB transcripts were what got sequenced. Only in-frame clones appear in the TCRdb table, and some are missing; sequencing was by immunoSEQ multiplex PCR. The sample yields roughly 170,000 clones, around 13% seen once. The J gene is TRBJ1-4, the V gene TRBV9; TRBD1 matches 9 bases. This TCR came from a woman between 18 and 29 years old in good health. The source material was central memory CD4+ T cells from blood. CDR3 in amino acids: CASSGNRGRATNEKLFF. CDR3 nucleotide sequence: TGTGCCAGCAGCGGAAACAGGGGGCGCGCAACTAATGAAAAACTGTTTTTT.